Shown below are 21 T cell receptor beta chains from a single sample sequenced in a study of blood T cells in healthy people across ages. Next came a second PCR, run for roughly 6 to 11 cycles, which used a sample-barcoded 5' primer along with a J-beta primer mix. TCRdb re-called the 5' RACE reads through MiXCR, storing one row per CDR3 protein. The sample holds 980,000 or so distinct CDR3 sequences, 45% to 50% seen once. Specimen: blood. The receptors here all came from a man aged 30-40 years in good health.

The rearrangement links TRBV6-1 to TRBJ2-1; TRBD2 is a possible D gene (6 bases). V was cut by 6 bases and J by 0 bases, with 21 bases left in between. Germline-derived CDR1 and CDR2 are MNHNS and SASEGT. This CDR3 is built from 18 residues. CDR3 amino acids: CASSPTPEETSSYNEQFF. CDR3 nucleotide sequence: TGTGCCAGCAGCCCTACACCCGAGGAGACTAGCTCCTACAATGAGCAGTTCTTC.

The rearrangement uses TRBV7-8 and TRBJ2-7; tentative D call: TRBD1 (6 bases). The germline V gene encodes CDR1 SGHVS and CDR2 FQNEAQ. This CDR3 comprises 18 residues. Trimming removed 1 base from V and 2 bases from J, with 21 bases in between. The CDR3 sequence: CASSLEVRAIGQPYEQYF. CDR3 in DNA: TGTGCCAGCAGCTTAGAAGTGAGGGCAATCGGACAGCCCTACGAGCAGTACTTC.

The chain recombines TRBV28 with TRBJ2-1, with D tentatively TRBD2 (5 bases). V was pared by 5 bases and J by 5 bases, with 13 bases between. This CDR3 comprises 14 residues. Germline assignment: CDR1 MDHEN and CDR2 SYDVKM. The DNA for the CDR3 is TGTGCCAGCAGTCCGGAGGTGGCTCACAATGAGCAGTTCTTC. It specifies CASSPEVAHNEQFF.

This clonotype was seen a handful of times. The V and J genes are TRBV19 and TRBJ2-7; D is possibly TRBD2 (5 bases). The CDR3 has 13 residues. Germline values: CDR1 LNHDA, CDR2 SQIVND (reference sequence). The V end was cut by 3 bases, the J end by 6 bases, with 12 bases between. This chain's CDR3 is CASSIFGVSEQYF. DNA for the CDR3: TGTGCCAGTAGTATTTTCGGGGTGAGCGAGCAGTACTTC.

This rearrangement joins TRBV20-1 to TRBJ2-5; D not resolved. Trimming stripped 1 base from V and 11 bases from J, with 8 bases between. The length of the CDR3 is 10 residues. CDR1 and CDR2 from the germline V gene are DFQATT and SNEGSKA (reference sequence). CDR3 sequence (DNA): TGCAGTGCTAGAGCAGCTGAGCAGTACTTC. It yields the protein CSARAAEQYF.

The CDR3 nucleotides are TGCGCCAGCAGCCAAGGTATGGGGGGATTGAACACTGAAGCTTTCTTT. The encoded protein is CASSQGMGGLNTEAFF. The chain employs TRBV4-1 and TRBJ1-1; TRBD1 is a possible D gene (5 bases). Germline V gene sequence: CDR1 MGHRA, CDR2 YSYEKL. The CDR3 is 16 amino acids. Trimming took 1 base from V and 0 from J, leaving 12 bases between them.

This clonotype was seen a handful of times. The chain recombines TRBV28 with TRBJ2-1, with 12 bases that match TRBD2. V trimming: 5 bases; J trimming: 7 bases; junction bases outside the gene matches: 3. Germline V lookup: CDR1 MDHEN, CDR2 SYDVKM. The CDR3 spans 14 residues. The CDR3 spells CASSRTSGVNEQFF. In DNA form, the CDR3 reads TGTGCCAGCAGTCGGACTAGCGGGGTAAATGAGCAGTTCTTC.

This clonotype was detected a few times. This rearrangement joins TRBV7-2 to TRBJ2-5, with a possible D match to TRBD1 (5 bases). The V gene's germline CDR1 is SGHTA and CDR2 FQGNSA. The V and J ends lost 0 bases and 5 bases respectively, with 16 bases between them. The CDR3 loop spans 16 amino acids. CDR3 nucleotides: TGTGCCAGCAGCTTAGCAGGGAACAGGCCCAGGGAGACCCAGTACTTC. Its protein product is CASSLAGNRPRETQYF. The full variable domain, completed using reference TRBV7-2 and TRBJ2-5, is GAGVSQSPSNKVTEKGKDVELRCDPISGHTALYWYRQSLGQGLEFLIYFQGNSAPDKSGLPSDRFSAERTGGSVSTLTIQRTQQEDSAVYLCASSLAGNRPRETQYFGPGTRLLVL.

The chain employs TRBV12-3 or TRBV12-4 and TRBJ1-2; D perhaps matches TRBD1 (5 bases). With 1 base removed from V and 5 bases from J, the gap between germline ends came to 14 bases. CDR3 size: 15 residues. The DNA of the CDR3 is TGTGCCAGCAGTTTAGGCGGTGGGCAGGGTTATGGCTACACCTTC. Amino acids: CASSLGGGQGYGYTF.

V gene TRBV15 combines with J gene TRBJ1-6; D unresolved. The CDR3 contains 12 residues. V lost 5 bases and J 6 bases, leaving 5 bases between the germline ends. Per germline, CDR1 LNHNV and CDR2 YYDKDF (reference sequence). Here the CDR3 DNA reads TGTGCCACCAGCCGCTTTAATTCACCCCTCCACTTT. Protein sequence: CATSRFNSPLHF.

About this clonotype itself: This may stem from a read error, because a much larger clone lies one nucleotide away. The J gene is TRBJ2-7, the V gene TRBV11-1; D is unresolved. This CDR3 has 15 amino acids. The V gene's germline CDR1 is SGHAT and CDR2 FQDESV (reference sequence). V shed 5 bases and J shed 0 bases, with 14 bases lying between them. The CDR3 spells CASSPWTASSYEQYF. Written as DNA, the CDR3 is TGTGCCAGCAGCCCGTGGACGGCGAGCTCCTACGAGCAGTACTTC. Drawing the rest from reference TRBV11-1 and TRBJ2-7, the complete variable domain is EAEVAQSPRYKITEKSQAVAFWCDPISGHATLYWYRQILGQGPELLVQFQDESVVDDSQLPKDRFSAERLKGVDSTLKIQPAELGDSAMYLCASSPWTASSYEQYFGPGTRLTVT.

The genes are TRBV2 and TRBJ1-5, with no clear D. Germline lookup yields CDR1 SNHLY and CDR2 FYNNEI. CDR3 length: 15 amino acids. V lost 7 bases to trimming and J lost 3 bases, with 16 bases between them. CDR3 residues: CASIGGRNSNQPQHF. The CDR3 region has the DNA TGTGCCAGCATCGGAGGGAGGAATTCCAATCAGCCCCAGCATTTT.

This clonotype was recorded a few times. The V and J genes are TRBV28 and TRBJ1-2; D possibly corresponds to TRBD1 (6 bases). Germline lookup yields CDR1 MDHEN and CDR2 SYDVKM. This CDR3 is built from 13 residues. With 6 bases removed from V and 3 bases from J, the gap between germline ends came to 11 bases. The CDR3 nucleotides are TGTGCCAGCAGGACCGACAGGCACTATGGCTACACCTTC. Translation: CASRTDRHYGYTF.

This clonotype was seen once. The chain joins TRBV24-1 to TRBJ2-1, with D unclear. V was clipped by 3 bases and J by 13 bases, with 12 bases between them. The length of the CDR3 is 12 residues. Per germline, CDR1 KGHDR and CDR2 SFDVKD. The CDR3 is CATSDHSLTQFF. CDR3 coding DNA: TGTGCCACCAGTGATCACAGTCTGACCCAGTTCTTC.

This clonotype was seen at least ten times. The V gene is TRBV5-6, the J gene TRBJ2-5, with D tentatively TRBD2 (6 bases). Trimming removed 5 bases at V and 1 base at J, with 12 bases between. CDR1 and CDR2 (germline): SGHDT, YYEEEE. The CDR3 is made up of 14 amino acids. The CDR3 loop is CASSFGGTQETQYF. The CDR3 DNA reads TGTGCCAGCAGTTTTGGGGGGACCCAAGAGACCCAGTACTTC.

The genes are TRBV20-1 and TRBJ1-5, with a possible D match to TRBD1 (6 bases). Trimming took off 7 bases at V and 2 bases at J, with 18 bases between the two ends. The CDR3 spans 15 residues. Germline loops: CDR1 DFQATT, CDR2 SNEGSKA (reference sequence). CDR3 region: CSVGLDRGGNQPQHF. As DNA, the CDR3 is TGCAGTGTCGGGCTGGATAGGGGGGGCAATCAGCCCCAGCATTTT.

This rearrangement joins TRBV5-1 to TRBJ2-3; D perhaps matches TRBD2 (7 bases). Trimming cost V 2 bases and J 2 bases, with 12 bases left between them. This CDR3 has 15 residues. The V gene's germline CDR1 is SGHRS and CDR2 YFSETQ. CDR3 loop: CASSLGGDLTDTQYF. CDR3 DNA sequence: TGCGCCAGCAGCTTAGGGGGGGACCTCACAGATACGCAGTATTTT.

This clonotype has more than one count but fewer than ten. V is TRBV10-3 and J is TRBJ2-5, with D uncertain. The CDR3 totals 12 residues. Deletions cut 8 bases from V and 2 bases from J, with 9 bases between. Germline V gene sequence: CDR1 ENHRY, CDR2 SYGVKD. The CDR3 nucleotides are TGTGCCATCGGGCGGAAACAAGAGACCCAGTACTTC. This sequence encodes CAIGRKQETQYF.

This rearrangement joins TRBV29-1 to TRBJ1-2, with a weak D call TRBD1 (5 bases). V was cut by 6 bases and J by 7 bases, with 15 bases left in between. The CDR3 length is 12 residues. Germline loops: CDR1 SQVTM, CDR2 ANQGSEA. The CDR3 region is CSVGIQRGGYTF. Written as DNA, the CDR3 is TGCAGCGTGGGAATCCAAAGGGGTGGCTACACCTTC.

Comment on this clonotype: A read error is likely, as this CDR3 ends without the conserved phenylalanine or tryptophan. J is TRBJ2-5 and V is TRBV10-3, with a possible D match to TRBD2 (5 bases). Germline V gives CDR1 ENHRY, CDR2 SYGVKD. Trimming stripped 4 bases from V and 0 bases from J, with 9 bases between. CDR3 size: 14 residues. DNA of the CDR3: TGTGCCATCAGTGCCGGGGATTACCAAGAGACCCAGTACTTA. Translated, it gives CAISAGDYQETQYL.

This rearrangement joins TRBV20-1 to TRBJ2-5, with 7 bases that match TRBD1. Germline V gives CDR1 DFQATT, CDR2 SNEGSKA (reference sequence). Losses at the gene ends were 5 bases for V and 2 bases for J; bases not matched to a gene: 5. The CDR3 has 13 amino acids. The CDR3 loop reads CSASQGLQETQYF. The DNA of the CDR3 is TGCAGTGCTTCACAGGGGCTTCAAGAGACCCAGTACTTC.